This T cell receptor beta chain emerged from a study of blood T cell repertoires in COVID-19. Looking at the study overall: Spain, Italy and the United States supplied samples that represented acute and convalescent COVID-19.

The repertoire was sequenced with immunoSEQ multiplex PCR; TCRdb's copy has only in-frame clones and lacks some. The profile shows around 300,000 clones, approximately 85% of them singletons. Trimming cost V 8 bases and J 1 base; bases outside gene matches: 3. The CDR3 spans 14 residues. Germline values: CDR1 MNHEY, CDR2 SMNVEV (reference sequence). The sample taken for sequencing was PBMCs or T cells enriched from blood (not recorded which). The chain uses TRBV27 and TRBJ2-2; 8 positions agree with TRBD2. The receptor was isolated from a woman in her thirties who had recovered from COVID-19. CDR3 bases: TGTGCCAGCCGCAGCGGGAGGAACACCGGGGAGCTGTTTTTT. Its translation: CASRSGRNTGELFF.